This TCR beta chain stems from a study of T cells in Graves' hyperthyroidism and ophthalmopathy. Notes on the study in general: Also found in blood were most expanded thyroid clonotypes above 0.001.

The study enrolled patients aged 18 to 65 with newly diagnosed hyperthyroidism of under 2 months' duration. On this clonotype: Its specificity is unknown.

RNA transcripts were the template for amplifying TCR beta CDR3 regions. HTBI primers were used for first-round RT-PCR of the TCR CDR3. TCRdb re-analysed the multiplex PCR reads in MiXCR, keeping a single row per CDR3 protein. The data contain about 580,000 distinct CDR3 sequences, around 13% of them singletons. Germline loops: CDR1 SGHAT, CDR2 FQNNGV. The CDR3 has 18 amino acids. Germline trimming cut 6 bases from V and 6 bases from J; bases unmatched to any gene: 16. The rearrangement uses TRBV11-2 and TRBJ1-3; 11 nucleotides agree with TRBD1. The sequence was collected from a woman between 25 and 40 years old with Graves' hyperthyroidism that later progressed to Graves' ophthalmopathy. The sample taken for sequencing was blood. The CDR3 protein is CASRRRRSGQGGENTIYF. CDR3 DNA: TGTGCCAGCAGGCGGAGGCGGTCGGGACAGGGGGGAGAAAACACCATATATTTT. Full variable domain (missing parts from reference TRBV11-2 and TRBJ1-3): EAGVAQSPRYKIIEKRQSVAFWCNPISGHATLYWYQQILGQGPKLLIQFQNNGVVDDSQLPKDRFSAERLKGVDSTLKIQPAKLEDSAVYLCASRRRRSGQGGENTIYFGEGSWLTVV.